Given below is one T cell receptor (beta chain) in context. The sample holds other DNA sequences that translate to the same CDR3. The data belong to a study of blood T cell repertoires in COVID-19. The germline V gene has CDR1 MNHEY and CDR2 SVGAGI. This CDR3 comprises 13 residues. V shed 0 bases and J shed 7 bases, with 7 bases lying between them. TCRdb keeps only in-frame clones here, not all; method: immunoSEQ multiplex PCR. The sample carries about 120,000 clones, about 90% recorded once. It was during active infection that Seattle patients were enrolled and then longitudinally followed. The sequenced sample was peripheral blood. The receptor's source is a woman in her fifties or sixties with COVID-19, enrolled during active disease. The chain recombines TRBV6-5 with TRBJ1-3; tentatively, D is TRBD1 (5 bases). The CDR3 sequence: CASSYSRGNTIYF. CDR3 DNA: TGTGCCAGCAGTTACTCGCGGGGGAACACCATATATTTT.